The rows below give T cell receptor beta chains drawn from one sample of a study of cytomegalovirus exposure and HLA in healthy donors. Sequencing was performed with immunoSEQ multiplex PCR; in TCRdb, only in-frame clones are kept and a portion is missing. The profile shows 160,000 or so clones, roughly 80% of them singletons. Specimen: PBMCs. These receptors were taken from a man aged 30 to 39 in good health and CMV-seropositive. Both conserved end residues are part of each CDR3. Each record gives: V gene, clone size, J gene, D gene, CDR3 DNA, CDR3 protein. A D gene is named only where the DNA matches it firmly. Clone size, where shown, is once, few, many, or a class for clones that have expanded.

V: TRBV11-2; size: -; J: TRBJ2-3; D: TRBD2; DNA: TGTGCCAGCAGCTTAAATACCGGGGGGAGCACAGATACGCAGTATTTT; CDR3: CASSLNTGGSTDTQYF
V: TRBV7-2; size: -; J: TRBJ2-7; D: -; DNA: TGTGCCAGCAGCTTAGAGGACAGTCTCTCCTACGAGCAGTACTTC; CDR3: CASSLEDSLSYEQYF
V: TRBV14; size: -; J: TRBJ2-7; D: -; DNA: TGTGCCAGCAGCCAAGAGGAGAATCTAGGGGGGGAATTC; CDR3: CASSQEENLGGEF
V: TRBV6-5; size: -; J: TRBJ2-7; D: TRBD1; DNA: TGTGCCAGCAGTCGAAGGGGACAGGAGGCGAACGAGCAGTACTTC; CDR3: CASSRRGQEANEQYF
V: TRBV14; size: -; J: TRBJ2-2; D: -; DNA: TGTGCCAGCAGCCCTATAGTCACGAACACCGGGGAGCTGTTTTTT; CDR3: CASSPIVTNTGELFF
V: TRBV5-1; size: -; J: TRBJ2-2; D: -; DNA: TGCGCCAGCAGCTTGTGGGCGGGGAAGGACACCGGGGAGCTGTTTTTT; CDR3: CASSLWAGKDTGELFF
V: TRBV30; size: -; J: TRBJ1-5; D: -; DNA: TGTGCCTGGACGCCCCGGGGAGGGGGCAATCAGCCCCAGCATTTT; CDR3: CAWTPRGGGNQPQHF
V: TRBV7-3; size: -; J: TRBJ2-1; D: TRBD2; DNA: TGTGCCAGCAGCTCTAAGACTAGCGGGGGCTCCTACAATGAGCAGTTCTTC; CDR3: CASSSKTSGGSYNEQFF
V: TRBV21-1; size: -; J: TRBJ1-4; D: -; DNA: TGTGCCAGCAGCTTGCCGGTTGCAACTAATGAAAAACTGTTTTTT; CDR3: CASSLPVATNEKLFF
V: TRBV7-3; size: -; J: TRBJ2-1; D: TRBD2; DNA: TGTGCCAGCAGCGAAGATAGCGGGGCCTACAATGAGCAGTTCTTC; CDR3: CASSEDSGAYNEQFF
V: TRBV4-2; size: -; J: TRBJ1-5; D: -; DNA: TGTGCCAGCAGCCAAGCTCGACGGCGCGGACAGCCCCAGCATTTT; CDR3: CASSQARRRGQPQHF
V: TRBV9; size: -; J: TRBJ2-3; D: TRBD2; DNA: TGTGCCAGCAGCTTAGGACTAGCGGGCACAGATACGCAGTATTTT; CDR3: CASSLGLAGTDTQYF
V: TRBV28; size: -; J: TRBJ2-4; D: -; DNA: TGTGCCAGCAGTACCCAGGGGGGCCAGGCAAACATTCAGTACTTC; CDR3: CASSTQGGQANIQYF
V: TRBV19; size: -; J: TRBJ2-5; D: TRBD2; DNA: TGTGCCAGTAGGGACCCGGGACTAGCGTTGGAGACCCAGTACTTC; CDR3: CASRDPGLALETQYF
V: TRBV2; size: -; J: TRBJ1-5; D: -; DNA: TGTGCCAGCAGTGGGGCCTCTCAGGGGAATGGCCCCCAGCATTTT; CDR3: CASSGASQGNGPQHF
V: TRBV4-1; size: -; J: TRBJ2-7; D: TRBD1; DNA: TGCGCCAGCAGCCAAGATTTATGGACAGGGCCGGAGTACGAGCAGTACTTC; CDR3: CASSQDLWTGPEYEQYF
V: TRBV7-3; size: -; J: TRBJ2-7; D: -; DNA: TGTGCCAGCAGCTTCACGACAGCCGCTATTTCCGAGCAGTACTTC; CDR3: CASSFTTAAISEQYF
V: TRBV7-6; size: -; J: TRBJ1-1; D: -; DNA: TGTGCCAGCAGACTGAGTTTGAACACTGAAGCTTTCTTT; CDR3: CASRLSLNTEAFF
V: TRBV7-2; size: -; J: TRBJ1-2; D: TRBD1; DNA: TGTGCCAGCAGCTCAGGACAGGGCTGGGGTTATGGCTACACCTTC; CDR3: CASSSGQGWGYGYTF
V: TRBV30; size: -; J: TRBJ2-7; D: -; DNA: TGTGCCTTCTCAAGTGGCCTCTACGAGCAGTACTTC; CDR3: CAFSSGLYEQYF
V: TRBV10-2; size: -; J: TRBJ2-3; D: -; DNA: TGCGCCAGCAGTCGCAGGGAGGGCACAGATACGCAGTATTTT; CDR3: CASSRREGTDTQYF
V: TRBV5-1; size: -; J: TRBJ2-7; D: -; DNA: TGCGCCAGCAGCTTGACCCAGGTGACCTACGAGCAGTACTTC; CDR3: CASSLTQVTYEQYF
V: TRBV27; size: -; J: TRBJ2-4; D: -; DNA: TGTGCCAGCAGTTGGAGGGGGCGGGGAAACATTCAGTACTTC; CDR3: CASSWRGRGNIQYF
V: TRBV5-1; size: -; J: TRBJ2-7; D: -; DNA: TGCGCCAGCAGTTCGGACATTCAATCCTCCTACGAGCAGTACTTC; CDR3: CASSSDIQSSYEQYF
V: TRBV4-3; size: -; J: TRBJ2-7; D: TRBD1; DNA: TGCGCCAGCAGCCAAGGGGGGACAGGGAACTACGAGCAGTACTTC; CDR3: CASSQGGTGNYEQYF
V: TRBV2; size: -; J: TRBJ1-5; D: -; DNA: TGTGCCAGCAAGAGAAGGGTGGGGCCTGGCAATCAGCCCCAGCATTTT; CDR3: CASKRRVGPGNQPQHF
V: TRBV7-3; size: -; J: TRBJ1-1; D: -; DNA: TGTGCCAGCAGCTTTATCGGTCAGGCGGCTTTCTTT; CDR3: CASSFIGQAAFF
V: TRBV7-8; size: -; J: TRBJ1-2; D: TRBD1; DNA: TGTGCCAGCAGCCCGCGGGACAGGGGATTAGGAGGCTACACCTTC; CDR3: CASSPRDRGLGGYTF
V: TRBV9; size: -; J: TRBJ2-2; D: -; DNA: TGTGCCAGCAGCGTAACTAGTCAGGTTGACGGGGAGCTGTTTTTT; CDR3: CASSVTSQVDGELFF
V: TRBV18; size: -; J: TRBJ2-7; D: TRBD2; DNA: TGTGCCAGCTCACCAAACCCTAGCGGGGGGGCCAGCGAGCAGTACTTC; CDR3: CASSPNPSGGASEQYF
V: TRBV20-1; size: once; J: TRBJ2-3; D: -; DNA: TGCAGTGCTAGGAGGGGGGATACGCAGTATTTT; CDR3: CSARRGDTQYF
V: TRBV28; size: few; J: TRBJ2-2; D: -; DNA: TGTGCCAGCAGTACCGCCGGGTACACCGGGGAGCTGTTTTTT; CDR3: CASSTAGYTGELFF
V: TRBV6-5; size: once; J: TRBJ2-5; D: TRBD1; DNA: TGTGCCAGCAGCCGGACAGGGGGCGGGATAGAGACCCAGTACTTC; CDR3: CASSRTGGGIETQYF
V: TRBV6-5; size: -; J: TRBJ1-2; D: -; DNA: TGTGCCACCTGGGCCCTTTCGGCTGGCTACACCTTC; CDR3: CATWALSAGYTF
V: TRBV7-9; size: few; J: TRBJ1-1; D: -; DNA: TGTGCCAGCAGCTTCGAGGAGAACACTGAAGCTTTCTTT; CDR3: CASSFEENTEAFF
V: TRBV19; size: -; J: TRBJ1-2; D: TRBD1; DNA: TGTGCCAGTAGTATCCCTGACAGGGGGATCTATGGCTACACCTTC; CDR3: CASSIPDRGIYGYTF
V: TRBV29-1; size: -; J: TRBJ2-3; D: TRBD1; DNA: TGCAGCGTTGGAGGGGACAGGGCAGATACGCAGTATTTT; CDR3: CSVGGDRADTQYF